This is a list of T cell receptor beta chains from one sample in a study of T cells in localized non-small cell lung cancer. Assay used: immunoSEQ multiplex PCR; TCRdb lists only in-frame clones, some missing. The repertoire holds almost 40,000 clones, with about 76% as singletons. Source: PBMCs, taken before any cancer treatment. Every receptor here comes from a woman aged 35 to 70 with stage II squamous cell lung carcinoma. Each CDR3 is given with its conserved first and last residue. A D gene is named only where the DNA matches it firmly. Size tells how often a clone was seen (once, few, many) or the class of an expanded clone, and some rows leave it out.

>TRBJ2-2|TRBV6-5|NA|NA
CASSYEQNTGELFF
TGTGCCAGCAGTTACGAACAGAACACCGGGGAGCTGTTTTTT
>TRBJ2-5|TRBV11-2|TRBD1|NA
CASSQTTGTGVRETQYF
TGTGCCAGCAGTCAAACCACCGGGACAGGGGTTAGAGAGACCCAGTACTTC
>TRBJ1-1|TRBV5-6|TRBD1|NA
CASSTRTGWMTEAFF
TGTGCCAGCAGCACTCGGACAGGGTGGATGACTGAAGCTTTCTTT
>TRBJ2-7|TRBV14|NA|once
CASSQAGGKGSYEQYF
TGTGCCAGCAGCCAAGCTGGGGGGAAAGGGTCCTACGAGCAGTACTTC
>TRBJ2-2|TRBV11-1|NA|NA
CASSLSGVGTGELFF
TGTGCCAGCAGCTTAAGTGGGGTTGGAACCGGGGAGCTGTTTTTT
>TRBJ2-1|TRBV19|TRBD2|NA
CASSTGLAGGLALRNEQFF
TGTGCCAGTAGTACGGGACTAGCGGGGGGATTGGCCCTTCGGAATGAGCAGTTCTTC
>TRBJ2-1|TRBV29-1|TRBD2|NA
CSVVGTSGTYNEQFF
TGCAGCGTTGTTGGGACTAGCGGGACGTACAATGAGCAGTTCTTC
>TRBJ2-2|TRBV29-1|NA|NA
CSVAQYFGGVANTGELFF
TGCAGCGTTGCCCAATATTTCGGCGGGGTAGCGAACACCGGGGAGCTGTTTTTT
>TRBJ1-1|TRBV29-1|TRBD1|NA
CSVTTGDVWNTEAFF
TGCAGCGTCACGACAGGGGACGTCTGGAACACTGAAGCTTTCTTT
>TRBJ1-1|TRBV6-1|NA|NA
CASSEWQGSEAFF
TGTGCCAGCAGTGAGTGGCAGGGGTCTGAAGCTTTCTTT
>TRBJ1-1|TRBV6-6|NA|NA
CASSYSQNTEAFF
TGTGCCAGCAGTTACTCACAGAACACTGAAGCTTTCTTT
>TRBJ1-1|TRBV27|NA|NA
CASSLWGDTEAFF
TGTGCCAGCAGTTTATGGGGTGACACTGAAGCTTTCTTT
>TRBJ2-2|TRBV2|NA|once
CASRDGMGGELFF
TGTGCCAGCAGGGACGGGATGGGGGGGGAGCTGTTTTTT
>TRBJ1-1|TRBV10-3|NA|NA
CAISKQGSTEAFF
TGTGCCATCAGCAAACAGGGATCCACTGAAGCTTTCTTT
>TRBJ1-1|TRBV5-1|NA|NA
CASSWTTDNTEAFF
TGCGCCAGCAGCTGGACTACGGATAACACTGAAGCTTTCTTT
>TRBJ2-3|TRBV20-1|NA|NA
CSARPDTQYF
TGCAGTGCGAGGCCAGATACGCAGTATTTT
>TRBJ2-1|TRBV7-9|NA|NA
CASSSRDGTYNEQFF
TGTGCCAGCAGCTCCCGGGACGGGACCTACAATGAGCAGTTCTTC
>TRBJ1-4|TRBV7-9|TRBD1|once
CASSSAGQPNEKLFF
TGTGCCAGCAGCTCAGCGGGACAGCCTAATGAAAAACTGTTTTTT
>TRBJ2-5|TRBV6-5|NA|NA
CASSYGETQYF
TGTGCCAGCAGTTACGGCGAGACCCAGTACTTC
>TRBJ1-2|TRBV28|NA|NA
CASSLVLGRYSPSYTF
TGTGCCAGCAGTTTAGTACTGGGCCGCTACTCTCCCTCCTACACCTTC
>TRBJ2-7|TRBV27|TRBD2|NA
CASSKRESGYEQYF
TGTGCCAGCAGTAAGCGGGAGTCGGGGTACGAGCAGTACTTC
>TRBJ1-5|TRBV19|NA|NA
CASSKDGPRGNQPQHF
TGTGCCAGTAGTAAGGACGGCCCTAGGGGCAATCAGCCCCAGCATTTT
>TRBJ2-2|TRBV7-8|NA|NA
CASSLGPVTNTGELFF
TGTGCCAGCAGCTTAGGGCCAGTTACGAACACCGGGGAGCTGTTTTTT
>TRBJ2-5|TRBV29-1|TRBD2|NA
CSVEDLGGGALETQYF
TGCAGCGTTGAAGATCTCGGCGGGGGGGCCCTTGAGACCCAGTACTTC
>TRBJ1-2|TRBV18|NA|NA
CASSPGQTYGYTF
TGTGCCAGCTCACCAGGTCAGACGTATGGCTACACCTTC
>TRBJ1-2|TRBV19|NA|NA
CASSINNVGANYGYTF
TGTGCCAGTAGTATAAACAATGTGGGAGCTAACTATGGCTACACCTTC
>TRBJ1-2|TRBV5-1|NA|NA
CASSLGHYGYTF
TGCGCCAGCAGCTTGGGACACTATGGCTACACCTTC
>TRBJ1-2|TRBV4-3|NA|NA
CASSQGEGVDYGYTF
TGCGCCAGCAGCCAAGGAGAGGGGGTGGACTATGGCTACACCTTC
>TRBJ1-5|TRBV7-8|TRBD1|NA
CASSPQGDQPQHF
TGTGCCAGCAGCCCACAGGGGGATCAGCCCCAGCATTTT
>TRBJ2-7|TRBV27|TRBD2|NA
CASSLMAGGSLHEQYF
TGTGCCAGCAGTTTAATGGCGGGAGGAAGTCTACACGAGCAGTACTTC
>TRBJ1-1|TRBV10-1|NA|NA
CASSEGFPNTEAFF
TGCGCCAGCAGTGAAGGGTTTCCGAACACTGAAGCTTTCTTT
>TRBJ1-1|TRBV10-3|NA|NA
CAIRDTGYTEAFF
TGTGCCATCAGAGACACGGGCTACACTGAGGCTTTCTTT
>TRBJ2-2|TRBV5-4|NA|NA
CASGLLESGELFF
TGTGCCAGCGGTCTCCTCGAGAGCGGGGAGCTGTTTTTT
>TRBJ2-3|TRBV2|NA|NA
CASSVPGPLSDTQYF
TGTGCCAGCAGCGTACCGGGACCTTTGTCAGATACGCAGTATTTT
>TRBJ2-1|TRBV28|NA|NA
CASSLSGVHEQFF
TGTGCCAGCAGCCTATCGGGGGTCCATGAGCAGTTCTTC
>TRBJ1-6|TRBV7-3|NA|NA
CASSLRTDSPLHF
TGTGCCAGCAGCCTCCGGACAGATTCACCCCTCCACTTT